Shown below are 32 T cell receptor beta chains from a single sample sequenced in a study of sequential checkpoint blockade in melanoma. Data came from immunoSEQ multiplex PCR; TCRdb stores just in-frame clones and leaves some out. This sample has 2,000 to 2,500 clones, with around 20% found just once. The treatment here: randomized to nivolumab then ipilimumab (arm A) or the reverse (arm B). The source was tumor tissue (inferred from file names), collected from a patient given nivolumab and ipilimumab in sequence. These receptor sequences come from a human donor with melanoma.

By share of the sample, this clone is medium-sized. This sequence joins TRBV6-8 and TRBJ1-6; a possible D gene is TRBD1 (5 bases). Germline CDR1 is MNHGY and CDR2 is SAAAGT. The CDR3 consists of 14 residues. Trimming removed 7 bases at V and 5 bases at J, with 12 bases between. CDR3 loop: CASTAGTNNSPLHF. The CDR3, as DNA: TGTGCCAGCACGGCAGGGACGAATAATTCACCCCTCCACTTT.

The chain is built from TRBV19 and TRBJ2-7; D is ambiguous. V shed 5 bases and J shed 0 bases, with 11 bases lying between them. The CDR3 totals 14 residues. The V gene's germline CDR1 is LNHDA and CDR2 SQIVND (reference sequence). The CDR3 protein is CASSRLGSSYEQYF. Written as DNA, the CDR3 is TGTGCCAGTAGTCGATTGGGAAGCTCCTACGAGCAGTACTTC.

The genes are TRBV18 and TRBJ1-3, with 8 bases matching TRBD1. The CDR3 has 16 residues. CDR1 and CDR2 from the germline V gene are KGHSH and LQKENI. Trimming removed 3 bases from V and 3 bases from J; junction bases left unmatched: 7. This CDR3 reads CASSPSGRGLGNTIYF. The CDR3 coding sequence is TGTGCCAGCTCACCCTCCGGCAGGGGGCTTGGAAACACCATATATTTT.

The chain combines TRBV6-8 with TRBJ2-1, with D uncertain. V shed 5 bases and J shed 0 bases, with 11 bases lying between them. The CDR3 loop spans 15 amino acids. Germline-derived CDR1 and CDR2 are MNHGY and SAAAGT. The CDR3: CASSGAKASYNEQFF. CDR3 bases: TGTGCCAGCAGTGGAGCGAAGGCCTCCTACAATGAGCAGTTCTTC.

V and J are TRBV5-1 and TRBJ2-7; the match to TRBD2 covers 8 bases. The CDR3 contains 17 residues. CDR1 and CDR2 from the germline V gene are SGHRS and YFSETQ. CDR3 amino acids: CASSLVSVGGVSSEQYV. For the CDR3, the DNA is TGCGCCAGCAGCTTGGTATCGGTCGGGGGGGTCTCCTCCGAGCAGTACGTC.

This clone was picked up a small number of times. The chain uses TRBV6-7 and TRBJ2-7; 10 positions match TRBD1. TRBV6-7 is recorded as an ORF, its role being uncertain. Germline trimming cut 6 bases from V and 3 bases from J; bases unmatched to any gene: 8. The CDR3 has 15 residues. The CDR3 sequence: CASSGTRDRGYEQYF. CDR3 bases: TGTGCCAGCAGCGGAACTCGGGACAGGGGCTACGAGCAGTACTTC.

By share, this clone counts as medium-sized. The chain joins TRBV11-3 to TRBJ1-5; D is perhaps TRBD1 (5 bases). Trimming pared 0 bases from V and 1 base from J, leaving 7 bases between. The CDR3 covers 15 residues. Germline lookup yields CDR1 SGHNT and CDR2 YENEEA. For the CDR3, the DNA is TGTGCCAGCAGCTTAGACGGGGGAAGCAATCAGCCCCAGCATTTT. Protein: CASSLDGGSNQPQHF. Looking up the rest from reference TRBV11-3 and TRBJ1-5 gives the full variable domain: EAGVVQSPRYKIIEKKQPVAFWCNPISGHNTLYWYLQNLGQGPELLIRYENEEAVDDSQLPKDRFSAERLKGVDSTLKIQPAELGDSAVYLCASSLDGGSNQPQHFGDGTRLSIL.

This clone has more than one count but fewer than ten. The chain joins TRBV6-8 to TRBJ2-5, with D possibly matching TRBD2 (6 bases). Germline assignment: CDR1 MNHGY and CDR2 SAAAGT. CDR3 length: 14 residues. V lost 6 bases and J lost 0, with 11 bases in between. The CDR3 bases are TGTGCCAGCAGCCTCCGGGGGAACCAAGAGACCCAGTACTTC. Translation gives CASSLRGNQETQYF.

In this sample, this clone turned up a few times. DNA of the CDR3: TGCGCCAGCAGCTTGGAGGTCTTCCTGGGGACGCAGTATTTT. Translating it yields CASSLEVFLGTQYF. The chain links TRBV5-1 to TRBJ2-3; no definite D call. The V end was cut by 0 bases, the J end by 9 bases, with 14 bases between. This CDR3 comprises 14 residues. The germline V gene encodes CDR1 SGHRS and CDR2 YFSETQ.

This clone was recorded at least ten times. The chain has TRBV11-3 and TRBJ1-4; D unresolved. The germline CDR1 and CDR2 sequences are SGHNT and YENEEA. This CDR3 comprises 15 residues. The V gene lost 5 bases and the J gene lost 8 bases, with 18 bases spanning the gap. CDR3: CASSQVEGAAEKLFF. For the CDR3, the DNA is TGTGCCAGCAGCCAAGTCGAGGGAGCCGCGGAAAAACTGTTTTTT. The full variable domain, in which reference TRBV11-3 and TRBJ1-4 provide the parts outside the CDR3, is EAGVVQSPRYKIIEKKQPVAFWCNPISGHNTLYWYLQNLGQGPELLIRYENEEAVDDSQLPKDRFSAERLKGVDSTLKIQPAELGDSAVYLCASSQVEGAAEKLFFGSGTQLSVL.

This clone came up many times. The junction does not match germline at one end; this may be a read error. This sequence joins TRBV10-3 and TRBJ2-7, with unresolved D. This CDR3 region has 14 residues. Germline assignment: CDR1 ENHRY and CDR2 SYGVKD. CDR3 amino acids: CAISESGEQYEQYF. The CDR3 DNA follows: TGTGCYATCAGTGAGTCTGGGGAACAGTACGAGCAGTACTTC.

This clone is categorized as medium-sized. The chain combines TRBV7-1 with TRBJ1-1; D is possibly TRBD1 (5 bases). TRBV7-1 is annotated as an ORF whose role is uncertain. The ends were cut back, 5 bases at V and 6 bases at J, with 13 bases in the middle. This CDR3 spans 13 amino acids. DNA of the CDR3: TGTGCCAGCAGCCCGATGGGGGGAGCTGAAGCTTTCTTT. Its protein product is CASSPMGGAEAFF.

The V gene is TRBV5-1, the J gene TRBJ2-7; D ambiguous. Germline loops: CDR1 SGHRS, CDR2 YFSETQ. The CDR3 extends over 15 amino acids. Between the trimmed V and J ends, which lost 0 bases and 3 bases, there was a span of 13 bases. CDR3 sequence: CASSLGLTSDYEQYF. CDR3 DNA: TGCGCCAGCAGCTTGGGACTCACGAGTGACTACGAGCAGTACTTC.

This clone is medium-sized within its sample. The chain carries TRBV11-3 and TRBJ2-2; TRBD2 aligns across 10 bases. The CDR3 is 16 residues long. Germline V gene lookup returns CDR1 SGHNT and CDR2 YENEEA. The V gene end was trimmed by 5 bases and the J gene end by 5 bases; junction bases not matched to a gene: 8. The DNA for the CDR3 is TGTGCCAGCAGCCCGAGCGGGAGGGCCCTGACCGGGGAGCTGTTTTTT. Translation gives CASSPSGRALTGELFF. Full variable domain (outside the CDR3, taken from reference TRBV11-3 and TRBJ2-2): EAGVVQSPRYKIIEKKQPVAFWCNPISGHNTLYWYLQNLGQGPELLIRYENEEAVDDSQLPKDRFSAERLKGVDSTLKIQPAELGDSAVYLCASSPSGRALTGELFFGEGSRLTVL.

The CDR3 loop reads CAWSVSGGAGYTF. The CDR3 DNA reads as TGTGCCTGGAGTGTGTCCGGGGGCGCAGGCTACACCTTC. This chain links TRBV30 with TRBJ1-2, with D maybe TRBD1 (6 bases). Germline V gene lookup returns CDR1 GTSNPN and CDR2 SVGIG (reference sequence). CDR3 size: 13 residues. V was cut by 0 bases and J by 8 bases, with 13 bases left in between.

This chain links TRBV18 with TRBJ2-3; D possibly corresponds to TRBD1 (8 bases). V dropped 0 bases and J dropped 5 bases, with 21 bases sitting between them. The CDR3 has 18 residues. CDR1 and CDR2 from the germline V gene are KGHSH and LQKENI. Here the CDR3 DNA reads TGTGCCAGCTCACCACCCACGGGAGGACAGGGCCTGAGAGATACGCAGTATTTT. Amino acid sequence: CASSPPTGGQGLRDTQYF. Using reference TRBV18 and TRBJ2-3 for the parts outside the CDR3, the full variable domain is NAGVMQNPRHLVRRRGQEARLRCSPMKGHSHVYWYRQLPEEGLKFMVYLQKENIIDESGMPKERFSAEFPKEGPSILRIQQVVRGDSAAYFCASSPPTGGQGLRDTQYFGPGTRLTVL.

This clone was recorded only once. The J gene is TRBJ2-3, the V gene TRBV19; D gene uncertain. This CDR3 contains 12 residues. Germline V lookup: CDR1 LNHDA, CDR2 SQIVND (reference sequence). Trimming removed 3 bases from V and 1 base from J, with 2 bases in between. This chain's CDR3 is CASSMRTDTQYF. The CDR3 region has the DNA TGTGCCAGTAGTATGCGCACAGATACGCAGTATTTT. Combining the CDR3 with reference TRBV19 and TRBJ2-3 gives the whole variable domain DGGITQSPKYLFRKEGQNVTLSCEQNLNHDAMYWYRQDPGQGLRLIYYSQIVNDFQKGDIAEGYSVSREKKESFPLTVTSAQKNPTAFYLCASSMRTDTQYFGPGTRLTVL.

This sequence joins TRBV28 and TRBJ2-7, with a tentative D call TRBD2 (5 bases). CDR1 and CDR2 (germline): MDHEN, SYDVKM. Trimming pared 3 bases from V and 5 bases from J, leaving 11 bases between. The CDR3 sequence is 13 residues long. The CDR3 region is CASSFGGFDEQYF. The DNA for the CDR3 is TGTGCCAGCAGTTTTGGAGGTTTCGACGAGCAGTACTTC.

By share of the sample, this clone is medium-sized. The genes are TRBV11-3 and TRBJ2-1; TRBD2 matches at 9 bases. The V gene end was trimmed by 3 bases and the J gene end by 1 base; junction bases not matched to a gene: 1. Looked up from germline, CDR1 is SGHNT and CDR2 is YENEEA. This CDR3 contains 15 residues. The CDR3 DNA reads TGTGCCAGCAGCTTTAGCGGGGGATCCTACAATGAGCAGTTCTTC. This gives the protein CASSFSGGSYNEQFF.

The V and J genes are TRBV6-7 and TRBJ1-5; D is unclear. TRBV6-7 qualifies as an ORF whose function is uncertain. Trimming cost V 5 bases and J 5 bases, with 16 bases left between them. The CDR3 runs to 15 residues. The CDR3 region has the DNA TGTGCCAGCAGTGAAGGTGGAACAGTCTATCAGCCCCAGCATTTT. It codes for CASSEGGTVYQPQHF.

This clone counts as medium-sized. The chain employs TRBV6-8 and TRBJ2-3; D may correspond to TRBD1 or TRBD2 (5 bases each). The germline V and J ends were trimmed by 6 bases and 4 bases, with 11 bases remaining between them. CDR1 is MNHGY, CDR2 SAAAGT, per germline. This CDR3 has 13 residues. The CDR3 DNA reads TGTGCCAGCAGCCAGAGGGACCCAGATACGCAGTATTTT. Protein product: CASSQRDPDTQYF.

V is TRBV5-1 and J is TRBJ1-3, with D unclear. CDR3 length: 16 amino acids. The germline V and J ends were trimmed by 0 bases and 4 bases, with 14 bases remaining between them. Germline loops: CDR1 SGHRS, CDR2 YFSETQ. Here the CDR3 reads CASSLAPASLGNTIYF. The DNA for the CDR3 is TGCGCCAGCAGCTTGGCCCCCGCGTCGTTGGGAAACACCATATATTTT.

This clone was picked up many times. The rearrangement uses TRBV11-3 and TRBJ2-3, with TRBD2 matching 11 bases. V lost 5 bases to trimming and J lost 5 bases; unmatched junction nucleotides: 9. Germline values: CDR1 SGHNT, CDR2 YENEEA. The CDR3 totals 16 residues. The CDR3 reads CASSGIAGGPVDTQYF. The CDR3 region has the DNA TGTGCCAGCAGCGGCATAGCGGGAGGGCCCGTAGATACGCAGTATTTT. The full variable domain, rest sourced from reference TRBV11-3 and TRBJ2-3, is EAGVVQSPRYKIIEKKQPVAFWCNPISGHNTLYWYLQNLGQGPELLIRYENEEAVDDSQLPKDRFSAERLKGVDSTLKIQPAELGDSAVYLCASSGIAGGPVDTQYFGPGTRLTVL.

This clone has more than one count but fewer than ten. The chain is built from TRBV28 and TRBJ2-5; D is possibly TRBD1 or TRBD2 (5 bases each). CDR1 is MDHEN, CDR2 SYDVKM, per germline. This CDR3 spans 13 amino acids. V lost 8 bases and J 0 bases, leaving 10 bases between the germline ends. The chain's CDR3 is CASLGRNQETQYF. The CDR3 DNA sequence: TGTGCCAGCCTGGGACGGAACCAAGAGACCCAGTACTTC.

Ten or more counts support this clone. The chain has TRBV7-2 and TRBJ2-5; D not certain. Trimming removed 5 bases from V and 7 bases from J, with 14 bases in between. This CDR3 has 13 residues. CDR1 is SGHTA, CDR2 FQGNSA, per germline. The DNA for the CDR3 is TGTGCCAGCAGCATCCGCTTGGGCGGGACCCAGTACTTC. Translated: CASSIRLGGTQYF.

This clone is categorized as medium-sized. The chain carries TRBV6-1 and TRBJ1-4, with unresolved D. The length of the CDR3 is 15 residues. Germline V lookup: CDR1 MNHNS, CDR2 SASEGT. V lost 1 base to trimming and J lost 9 bases, with 15 bases between them. The CDR3 sequence: CASSEGGGVLQKLFF. CDR3 DNA sequence: TGTGCCAGCAGTGAAGGAGGAGGAGTCTTGCAAAAACTGTTTTTT.

This sequence joins TRBV9 and TRBJ2-3; tentatively, D is TRBD1 (5 bases). The V end was cut by 6 bases, the J end by 0 bases, with 11 bases between. This CDR3 is built from 14 residues. Germline lookup yields CDR1 SGDLS and CDR2 YYNGEE. The CDR3 region has the DNA TGTGCCAGCACGGCAGGGCTTAGCACAGATACGCAGTATTTT. Its protein is CASTAGLSTDTQYF.

This clone has just a few counts. The chain employs TRBV30 and TRBJ2-3; D could derive from TRBD1 or TRBD2 (5 bases each). Per the germline V gene, CDR1 is GTSNPN and CDR2 is SVGIG (reference sequence). V shed 2 bases and J shed 7 bases, with 16 bases lying between them. The CDR3 sequence is 14 residues long. The CDR3 coding sequence is TGTGCCTGGAGTACTGGGGCGGGCTCGAATACGCAGTATTTT. Its translation: CAWSTGAGSNTQYF.

The table lists this clone with a few counts. CDR3 sequence reads: CASTRQGATDTQYF. CDR3 sequence (DNA): TGTGCCAGCACTCGCCAGGGGGCCACAGATACGCAGTATTTT. The genes are TRBV6-8 and TRBJ2-3, with 8 bases aligning to TRBD1. This CDR3 is built from 14 residues. Germline CDR1 MNHGY, CDR2 SAAAGT. The ends lost 7 bases at V and 2 bases at J; junction bases unmatched: 5.

This clone was counted ten times or more. This chain connects TRBV11-3 to TRBJ2-7; TRBD2 agrees at 7 bases. This CDR3 region has 16 residues. Trimming took 5 bases from V and 0 from J; bases not matched to a gene: 10. Germline V CDR1 and CDR2: SGHNT, YENEEA. CDR3 nucleotide sequence: TGTGCCAGCAGCCACCCACCGGCGGGAGACTCCTACGAGCAGTACTTC. Its protein is CASSHPPAGDSYEQYF.

V is TRBV5-1 and J is TRBJ2-2; 10 nucleotides match TRBD2. Germline CDR1 SGHRS, CDR2 YFSETQ. V was pared by 0 bases and J by 4 bases, with 12 bases of the junction left unmatched. The CDR3 length is 19 residues. The CDR3 sequence is CASSLGPAGGPSGTGELFF. DNA of the CDR3: TGCGCCAGCAGCTTGGGTCCAGCGGGAGGGCCCTCGGGCACCGGGGAGCTGTTTTTT.

There are a few counts of this clone. The V gene is TRBV6-8, the J gene TRBJ1-5; 9 bases fit TRBD1. This CDR3 comprises 14 residues. Trimming at V came to 5 bases and at J to 7 bases, leaving 6 bases not matched to a gene. Germline V lookup: CDR1 MNHGY, CDR2 SAAAGT. CDR3 in amino acids: CASSGGTGRQPQHF. The CDR3 nucleotides are TGTGCCAGCAGTGGCGGGACAGGGAGACAGCCCCAGCATTTT.